The T cell receptor (beta chain) under discussion was sequenced for a study of blood T cell repertoires in COVID-19. This CDR3 region has 17 residues. Germline V gene data show CDR1 as MGHRA and CDR2 as YSYEKL. Trimming took 5 bases from V and 8 from J, leaving 22 bases between them. Profiled with immunoSEQ multiplex PCR; TCRdb holds only in-frame clones, not every one. The repertoire consists of under 200,000 clones, with 80% to 95% occurring once and the leading ten covering around 0.5%. This sequence was found in a middle-aged man with acute or convalescent COVID-19. The gene calls are TRBV4-1 and TRBJ1-6, with D uncertain. Sequences were obtained from peripheral blood. The CDR3 DNA reads as TGCGCCAGCAGCAATACCCAACGCAACCACCGGGATTCACCCCTCCACTTT. It yields the protein CASSNTQRNHRDSPLHF.